This T cell receptor beta chain was observed in a study of cytomegalovirus exposure and HLA in healthy donors. Background on the study: The Caucasian-associated ancestry cluster held roughly 81% of 350 to 450 genotyped donors.

This PCR relied on a set of 60 Vbeta primers and 13 Jbeta primers. TCRdb's copy holds only in-frame clones and misses some; the assay was immunoSEQ multiplex PCR. Among 75,000 to 90,000 clones, 70% to 80% were seen once, and the ten largest hold 10% to 15%. Note on this clone: No antigen is known for it.

CDR3 length equals 14 residues. Germline CDR1 and CDR2: MNHNY and SVGAGI (reference sequence). V was clipped by 5 bases and J by 2 bases, with 13 bases between them. General study findings and limits: A later analysis revealed that TCR association rates differed between HLA loci, peaking at DRB1 and bottoming out at HLA-C.

This TCR came from a human donor in good health. The chain recombines TRBV6-6 with TRBJ2-7; a weak D match, TRBD1 (5 bases). Sequencing input: PBMCs. As DNA, the CDR3 is TGTGCCAGCAGTGAGACAGCGTGGGCCTACGAGCAGTACTTC. Residues: CASSETAWAYEQYF.